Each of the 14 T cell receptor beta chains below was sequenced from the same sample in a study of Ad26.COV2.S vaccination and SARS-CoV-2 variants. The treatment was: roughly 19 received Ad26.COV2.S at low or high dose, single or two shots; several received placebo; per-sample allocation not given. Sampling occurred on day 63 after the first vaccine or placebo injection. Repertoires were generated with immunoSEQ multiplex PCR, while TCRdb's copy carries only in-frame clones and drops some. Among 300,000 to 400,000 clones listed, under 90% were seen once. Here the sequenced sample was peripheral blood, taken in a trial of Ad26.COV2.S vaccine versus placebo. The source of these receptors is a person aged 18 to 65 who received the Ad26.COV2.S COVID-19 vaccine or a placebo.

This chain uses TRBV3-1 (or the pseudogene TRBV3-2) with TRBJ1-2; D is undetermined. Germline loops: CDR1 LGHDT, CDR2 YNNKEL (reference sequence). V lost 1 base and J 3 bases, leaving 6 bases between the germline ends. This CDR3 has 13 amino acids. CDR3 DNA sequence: TGTGCCAGCAGCCAAGCAGAATACTATGGCTACACCTTC. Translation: CASSQAEYYGYTF.

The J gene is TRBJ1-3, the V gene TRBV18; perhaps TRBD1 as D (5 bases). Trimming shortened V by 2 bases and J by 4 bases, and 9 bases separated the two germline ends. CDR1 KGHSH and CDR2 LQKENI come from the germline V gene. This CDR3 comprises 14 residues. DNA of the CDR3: TGTGCCAGCTCACCAGACAGTTCGGGAAACACCATATATTTT. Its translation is CASSPDSSGNTIYF. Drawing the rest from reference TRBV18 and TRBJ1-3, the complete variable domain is NAGVMQNPRHLVRRRGQEARLRCSPMKGHSHVYWYRQLPEEGLKFMVYLQKENIIDESGMPKERFSAEFPKEGPSILRIQQVVRGDSAAYFCASSPDSSGNTIYFGEGSWLTVV.

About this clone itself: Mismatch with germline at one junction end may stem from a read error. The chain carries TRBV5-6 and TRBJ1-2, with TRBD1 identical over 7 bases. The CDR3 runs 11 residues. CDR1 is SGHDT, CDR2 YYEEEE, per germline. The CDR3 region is CASSRGPSRSF. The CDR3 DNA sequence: TGTGCCAGCAGCAGGGGGCCGAGTCGGAGCTTC. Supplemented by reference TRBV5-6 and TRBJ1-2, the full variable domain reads DAGVTQSPTHLIKTRGQQVTLRCSPKSGHDTVSWYQQALGQGPQFIFQYYEEEERQRGNFPDRFSGHQFPNYSSELNVNALLLGDSALYLCASSRGPSRSFGSGTRLTVV.

The CDR3 DNA sequence: TGCAGCGTTGAGATGACAGTTAACTATGGCTACACCTTC. It specifies CSVEMTVNYGYTF. The gene calls are TRBV29-1 and TRBJ1-2; D may be TRBD1 (5 bases). Trimming shortened V by 3 bases and J by 1 base, and 9 bases separated the two germline ends. The CDR3 totals 13 residues. Germline V lookup: CDR1 SQVTM, CDR2 ANQGSEA.

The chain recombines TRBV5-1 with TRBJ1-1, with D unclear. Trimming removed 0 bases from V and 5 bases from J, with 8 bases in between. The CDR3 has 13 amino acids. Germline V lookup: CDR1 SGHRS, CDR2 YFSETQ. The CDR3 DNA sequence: TGCGCCAGCAGCTTGGCCAGGTGGACTGAAGCTTTCTTT. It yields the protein CASSLARWTEAFF.

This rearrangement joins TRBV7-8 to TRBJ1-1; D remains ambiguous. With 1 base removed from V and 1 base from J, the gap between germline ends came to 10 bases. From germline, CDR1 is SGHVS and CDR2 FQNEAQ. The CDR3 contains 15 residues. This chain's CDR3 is CASSLVTRANTEAFF. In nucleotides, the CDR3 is TGTGCCAGCAGCTTAGTAACTAGGGCGAACACTGAAGCTTTCTTT.

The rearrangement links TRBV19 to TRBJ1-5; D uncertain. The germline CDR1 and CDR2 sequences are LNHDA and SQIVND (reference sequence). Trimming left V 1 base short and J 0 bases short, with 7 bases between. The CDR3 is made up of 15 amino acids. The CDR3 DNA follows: TGTGCCAGTAGTATAGTCAGAAATAGCAATCAGCCCCAGCATTTT. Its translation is CASSIVRNSNQPQHF.

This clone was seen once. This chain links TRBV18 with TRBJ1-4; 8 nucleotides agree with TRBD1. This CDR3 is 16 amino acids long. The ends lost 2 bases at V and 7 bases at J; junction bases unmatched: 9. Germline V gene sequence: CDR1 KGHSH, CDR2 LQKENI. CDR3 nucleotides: TGTGCCAGCTCACCAGTCGTCCGGACAGGGAGTGAAAAACTGTTTTTT. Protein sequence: CASSPVVRTGSEKLFF.

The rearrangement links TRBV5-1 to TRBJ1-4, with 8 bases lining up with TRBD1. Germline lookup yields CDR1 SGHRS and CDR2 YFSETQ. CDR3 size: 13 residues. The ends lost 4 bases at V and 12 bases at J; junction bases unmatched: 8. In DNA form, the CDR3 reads TGCGCCAGCAGCATCGGGACAGGCCGGGAACTGTTTTTT. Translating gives CASSIGTGRELFF.

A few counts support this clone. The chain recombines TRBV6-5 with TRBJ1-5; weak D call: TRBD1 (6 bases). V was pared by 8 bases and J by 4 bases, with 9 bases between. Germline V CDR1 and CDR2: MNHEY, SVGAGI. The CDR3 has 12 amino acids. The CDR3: CASQGSNQPQHF. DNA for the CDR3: TGTGCCAGCCAGGGGTCGAATCAGCCCCAGCATTTT.

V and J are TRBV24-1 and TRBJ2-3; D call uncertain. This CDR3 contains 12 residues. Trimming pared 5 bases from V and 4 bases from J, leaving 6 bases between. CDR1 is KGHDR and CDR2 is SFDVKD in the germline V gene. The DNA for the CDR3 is TGTGCCACCAGTGGCGATTCAGATACGCAGTATTTT. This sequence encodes CATSGDSDTQYF.

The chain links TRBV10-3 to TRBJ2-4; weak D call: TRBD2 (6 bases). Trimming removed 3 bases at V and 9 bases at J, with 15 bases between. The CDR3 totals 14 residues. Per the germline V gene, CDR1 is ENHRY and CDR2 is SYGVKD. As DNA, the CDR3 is TGTGCCATCAGTGATCCAACGGACGGGGGCATTCAGTACTTC. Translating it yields CAISDPTDGGIQYF.

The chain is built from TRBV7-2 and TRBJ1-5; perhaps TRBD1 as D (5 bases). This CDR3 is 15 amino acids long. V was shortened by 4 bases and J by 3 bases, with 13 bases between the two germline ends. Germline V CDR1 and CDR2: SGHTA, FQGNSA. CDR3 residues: CASSSFWGNNQPQHF. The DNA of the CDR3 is TGTGCCAGCAGCTCCTTTTGGGGGAACAATCAGCCCCAGCATTTT.

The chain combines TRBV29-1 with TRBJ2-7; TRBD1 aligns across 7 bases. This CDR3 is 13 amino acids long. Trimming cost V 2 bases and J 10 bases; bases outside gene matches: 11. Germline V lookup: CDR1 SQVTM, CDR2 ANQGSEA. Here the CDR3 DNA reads TGCAGCGTTGAAACCCCCCTAGACAGGGACCAGTACTTC. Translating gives CSVETPLDRDQYF.